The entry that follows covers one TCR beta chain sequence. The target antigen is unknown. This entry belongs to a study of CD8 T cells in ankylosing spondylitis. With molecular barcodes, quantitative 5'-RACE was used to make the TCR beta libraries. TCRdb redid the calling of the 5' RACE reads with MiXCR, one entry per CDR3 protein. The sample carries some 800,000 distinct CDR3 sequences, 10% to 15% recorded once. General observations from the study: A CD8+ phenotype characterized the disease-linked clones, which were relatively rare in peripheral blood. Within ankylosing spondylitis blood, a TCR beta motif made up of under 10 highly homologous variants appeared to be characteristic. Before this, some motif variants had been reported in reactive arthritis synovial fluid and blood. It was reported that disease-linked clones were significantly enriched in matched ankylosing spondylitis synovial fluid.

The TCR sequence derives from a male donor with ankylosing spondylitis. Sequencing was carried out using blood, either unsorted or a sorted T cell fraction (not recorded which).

The CDR3 region has the DNA TGTGCCAGCAGTTACGAGCGGGAGGGCTATTTAGATACGCAGTATTTT. This encodes CASSYEREGYLDTQYF. The V call is TRBV6-5, the J call TRBJ2-3, with 10 bases lining up with TRBD2. V shed 2 bases and J 5 bases; nucleotides not matched to a gene: 7. The CDR3 runs to 16 residues. CDR1 is MNHEY and CDR2 is SVGAGI in the germline V gene.